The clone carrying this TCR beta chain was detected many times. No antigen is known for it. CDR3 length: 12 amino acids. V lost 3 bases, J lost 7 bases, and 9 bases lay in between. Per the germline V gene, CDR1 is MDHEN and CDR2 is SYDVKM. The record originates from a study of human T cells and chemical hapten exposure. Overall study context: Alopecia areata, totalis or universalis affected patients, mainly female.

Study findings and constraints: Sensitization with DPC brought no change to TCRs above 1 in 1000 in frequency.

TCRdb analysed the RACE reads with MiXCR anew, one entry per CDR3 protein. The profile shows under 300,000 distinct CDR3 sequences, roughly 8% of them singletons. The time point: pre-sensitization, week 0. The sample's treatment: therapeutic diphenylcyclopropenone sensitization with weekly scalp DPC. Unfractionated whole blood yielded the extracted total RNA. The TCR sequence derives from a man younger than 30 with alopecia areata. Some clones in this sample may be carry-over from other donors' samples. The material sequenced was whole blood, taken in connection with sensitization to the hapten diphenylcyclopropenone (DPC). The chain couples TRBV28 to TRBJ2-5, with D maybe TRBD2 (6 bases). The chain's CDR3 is CASSFWRGTQYF. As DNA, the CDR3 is TGTGCCAGCAGTTTTTGGAGGGGGACCCAGTACTTC.